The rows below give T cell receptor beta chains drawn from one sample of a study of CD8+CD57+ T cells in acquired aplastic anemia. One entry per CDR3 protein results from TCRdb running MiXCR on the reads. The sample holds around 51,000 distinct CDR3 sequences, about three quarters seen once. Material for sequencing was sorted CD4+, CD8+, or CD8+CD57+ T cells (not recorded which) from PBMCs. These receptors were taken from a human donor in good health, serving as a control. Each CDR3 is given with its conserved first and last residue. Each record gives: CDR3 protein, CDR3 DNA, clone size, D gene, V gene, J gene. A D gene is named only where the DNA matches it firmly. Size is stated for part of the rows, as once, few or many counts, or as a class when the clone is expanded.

CDR3aa: CAISERDSSYNSPLHF
CDR3nt: TGTGCCATCAGTGAACGGGATAGCTCCTATAATTCACCCCTCCACTTT
abundance: .
d_gene: .
v_gene: TRBV10-3
j_gene: TRBJ1-6

CDR3aa: CATSTDGGSPLHF
CDR3nt: TGTGCCACCAGCACAGACGGGGGTTCACCCCTCCACTTT
abundance: .
d_gene: .
v_gene: TRBV15
j_gene: TRBJ1-6

CDR3aa: CATRVASSYNEQFF
CDR3nt: TGTGCCACCAGAGTAGCGAGCTCCTACAATGAGCAGTTCTTC
abundance: .
d_gene: .
v_gene: TRBV15
j_gene: TRBJ2-1

CDR3aa: CASSDTDTQYF
CDR3nt: TGCGCCAGCAGTGATACAGATACGCAGTATTTT
abundance: .
d_gene: .
v_gene: TRBV10-2
j_gene: TRBJ2-3

CDR3aa: CAISESGFGYTF
CDR3nt: TGTGCCATCAGTGAGTCTGGGTTTGGCTACACCTTC
abundance: .
d_gene: .
v_gene: TRBV10-3
j_gene: TRBJ1-2

CDR3aa: CSAREETGQVNEQFF
CDR3nt: TGCAGTGCTAGAGAGGAGACAGGGCAAGTCAATGAGCAGTTCTTC
abundance: .
d_gene: TRBD1
v_gene: TRBV29-1
j_gene: TRBJ2-1

CDR3aa: CASSELAGNEQFF
CDR3nt: TGCGCCAGCAGTGAACTAGCGGGTAACGAGCAGTTCTTC
abundance: .
d_gene: TRBD2
v_gene: TRBV10-2
j_gene: TRBJ2-1

CDR3aa: CSAIYQPNQPQHF
CDR3nt: TGCAGTGCCATCTACCAGCCCAATCAGCCCCAGCATTTT
abundance: .
d_gene: .
v_gene: TRBV20-1
j_gene: TRBJ1-5

CDR3aa: CASSDALCSNQPQHF
CDR3nt: TGCGCCAGCAGTGATGCACTGTGTAGCAATCAGCCCCAGCATTTT
abundance: .
d_gene: .
v_gene: TRBV10-2
j_gene: TRBJ1-5

CDR3aa: CASSQSANYEQYF
CDR3nt: TGTGCCAGCAGTCAAAGCGCGAACTACGAGCAGTACTTC
abundance: .
d_gene: .
v_gene: TRBV25-1
j_gene: TRBJ2-7

CDR3aa: CASSDASGVETQYF
CDR3nt: TGTGCCAGCAGTGACGCTAGCGGGGTGGAGACCCAGTACTTC
abundance: .
d_gene: TRBD2
v_gene: TRBV2
j_gene: TRBJ2-5

CDR3aa: CASSLHISSYEQYF
CDR3nt: TGCGCCAGCAGCTTGCATATCAGCTCCTACGAGCAGTACTTC
abundance: .
d_gene: .
v_gene: TRBV5-1
j_gene: TRBJ2-7

CDR3aa: CASILSGGPVETQYF
CDR3nt: TGTGCCAGCATTCTTAGCGGGGGGCCCGTTGAGACCCAGTACTTC
abundance: .
d_gene: TRBD2
v_gene: TRBV7-2
j_gene: TRBJ2-5

CDR3aa: CASSIPGGTEAFF
CDR3nt: TGTGCCAGTAGTATCCCAGGGGGGACTGAAGCTTTCTTT
abundance: .
d_gene: TRBD1
v_gene: TRBV19
j_gene: TRBJ1-1

CDR3aa: CASSSLTRLGYGYTF
CDR3nt: TGTGCCAGCAGTTCCTTAACTCGCTTGGGCTATGGCTACACCTTC
abundance: .
d_gene: .
v_gene: TRBV10-3
j_gene: TRBJ1-2

CDR3aa: CASSMAMEYEQYF
CDR3nt: TGTGCCAGTAGTATGGCTATGGAGTACGAGCAGTACTTC
abundance: .
d_gene: .
v_gene: TRBV19
j_gene: TRBJ2-7

CDR3aa: CASSKRDRVAGELFF
CDR3nt: TGTGCCAGCAGCAAACGGGACAGGGTGGCCGGGGAGCTGTTTTTT
abundance: once
d_gene: TRBD1
v_gene: TRBV7-2
j_gene: TRBJ2-2

CDR3aa: CASSPDRNQPQHF
CDR3nt: TGTGCCAGCAGCCCAGACCGCAATCAGCCCCAGCATTTT
abundance: few
d_gene: .
v_gene: TRBV7-3
j_gene: TRBJ1-5

CDR3aa: CATSRVGRGPSGANVLTF
CDR3nt: TGTGCCACCAGCAGAGTGGGCAGGGGGCCCTCTGGGGCCAACGTCCTGACTTTC
abundance: .
d_gene: TRBD1
v_gene: TRBV15
j_gene: TRBJ2-6

CDR3aa: CASSSTPGSDYEQYF
CDR3nt: TGTGCCAGCAGCTCCACTCCTGGTTCGGACTACGAGCAGTACTTC
abundance: few
d_gene: .
v_gene: TRBV7-8
j_gene: TRBJ2-7

CDR3aa: CASNQGFLYEQYF
CDR3nt: TGTGCCAGTAATCAGGGATTCCTCTACGAGCAGTACTTC
abundance: once
d_gene: .
v_gene: TRBV19
j_gene: TRBJ2-7

CDR3aa: CASSLDVANSYEQYF
CDR3nt: TGTGCCAGCAGCTTAGATGTTGCCAACTCCTACGAGCAGTACTTC
abundance: .
d_gene: .
v_gene: TRBV7-9
j_gene: TRBJ2-7

CDR3aa: CSARDRVASLETQYF
CDR3nt: TGCAGTGCTAGGGACCGCGTGGCTAGTTTGGAGACCCAGTACTTC
abundance: .
d_gene: .
v_gene: TRBV20-1
j_gene: TRBJ2-5

CDR3aa: CATSTEAGTDTQYF
CDR3nt: TGTGCCACCAGCACAGAGGCAGGCACAGATACGCAGTATTTT
abundance: .
d_gene: .
v_gene: TRBV15
j_gene: TRBJ2-3

CDR3aa: CASSATTGSNSPLHF
CDR3nt: TGTGCCAGCAGTGCTACGACAGGGAGTAATTCACCCCTCCACTTT
abundance: once
d_gene: TRBD1
v_gene: TRBV9
j_gene: TRBJ1-6

CDR3aa: CATSPEGGSYNEQFF
CDR3nt: TGTGCCACCAGCCCCGAAGGGGGCTCCTACAATGAGCAGTTCTTC
abundance: .
d_gene: .
v_gene: TRBV15
j_gene: TRBJ2-1

CDR3aa: CASSNSQGNYGYTF
CDR3nt: TGTGCCAGTAGTAACTCACAGGGGAACTATGGCTACACCTTC
abundance: .
d_gene: TRBD1
v_gene: TRBV19
j_gene: TRBJ1-2

CDR3aa: CASSLGGQAGYEQYF
CDR3nt: TGTGCCAGCAGCTTAGGGGGACAGGCGGGTTACGAGCAGTACTTC
abundance: .
d_gene: TRBD1
v_gene: TRBV11-3
j_gene: TRBJ2-7

CDR3aa: CSVDFTSSYNEQFF
CDR3nt: TGCAGCGTTGATTTTACTAGCTCCTACAATGAGCAGTTCTTC
abundance: few
d_gene: .
v_gene: TRBV29-1
j_gene: TRBJ2-1

CDR3aa: CASSSLASGANVLTF
CDR3nt: TGTGCCAGCAGCTCCCTAGCATCTGGGGCCAACGTCCTGACTTTC
abundance: .
d_gene: .
v_gene: TRBV11-3
j_gene: TRBJ2-6

CDR3aa: CASSQSASYEQYF
CDR3nt: TGTGCCAGCAGCCAATCGGCCAGTTACGAGCAGTACTTC
abundance: .
d_gene: .
v_gene: TRBV7-2
j_gene: TRBJ2-7

CDR3aa: CASSTERVDTDTQYF
CDR3nt: TGTGCCAGCAGCACTGAGCGGGTGGACACAGATACGCAGTATTTT
abundance: .
d_gene: .
v_gene: TRBV2
j_gene: TRBJ2-3

CDR3aa: CASSYLTSGDTDTQYF
CDR3nt: TGTGCCAGCAGCTACCTGACTAGCGGGGATACAGATACGCAGTATTTT
abundance: .
d_gene: TRBD2
v_gene: TRBV11-1
j_gene: TRBJ2-3

CDR3aa: CSVYQGGGGLAFF
CDR3nt: TGCAGCGTATATCAGGGGGGCGGGGGTCTAGCTTTCTTT
abundance: .
d_gene: TRBD1
v_gene: TRBV29-1
j_gene: TRBJ1-1

CDR3aa: CATSGTYSSYEQYF
CDR3nt: TGTGCCACCAGCGGTACCTATAGCTCCTACGAGCAGTACTTC
abundance: .
d_gene: .
v_gene: TRBV15
j_gene: TRBJ2-7

CDR3aa: CASSIMGAGTEAFF
CDR3nt: TGTGCCAGTAGTATAATGGGGGCTGGGACTGAAGCTTTCTTT
abundance: .
d_gene: .
v_gene: TRBV19
j_gene: TRBJ1-1

CDR3aa: CASRPDRAISEAFF
CDR3nt: TGTGCCAGCAGACCGGACAGGGCGATATCTGAAGCTTTCTTT
abundance: .
d_gene: TRBD1
v_gene: TRBV2
j_gene: TRBJ1-1

CDR3aa: CASSLSSQGSYEQYF
CDR3nt: TGCGCCAGCAGCTTGTCGAGTCAGGGATCCTACGAGCAGTACTTC
abundance: once
d_gene: .
v_gene: TRBV5-1
j_gene: TRBJ2-7

CDR3aa: CASSLASGRPYEQYF
CDR3nt: TGTGCCAGCAGCTTAGCTAGCGGGAGGCCCTACGAGCAGTACTTC
abundance: few
d_gene: TRBD2
v_gene: TRBV7-9
j_gene: TRBJ2-7

CDR3aa: CASSQEVGFEQYF
CDR3nt: TGCGCCAGCAGCCAAGAAGTGGGCTTCGAGCAGTACTTC
abundance: once
d_gene: .
v_gene: TRBV7-9
j_gene: TRBJ2-7

CDR3aa: CASSLDGLAYEQYF
CDR3nt: TGCGCCAGCAGCTTGGATGGTCTAGCCTACGAGCAGTACTTC
abundance: .
d_gene: .
v_gene: TRBV5-1
j_gene: TRBJ2-7

CDR3aa: CASSFGQGNGYTF
CDR3nt: TGCGCCAGCAGTTTCGGACAGGGAAACGGCTACACCTTC
abundance: .
d_gene: TRBD1
v_gene: TRBV5-1
j_gene: TRBJ1-2

CDR3aa: CATSARGPNSPLHF
CDR3nt: TGTGCCACCAGTGCCAGGGGGCCGAATTCACCCCTCCACTTT
abundance: .
d_gene: TRBD1
v_gene: TRBV24-1
j_gene: TRBJ1-6

CDR3aa: CAISGAEGYGYTF
CDR3nt: TGTGCCATCAGTGGGGCGGAAGGCTATGGCTACACCTTC
abundance: .
d_gene: .
v_gene: TRBV10-3
j_gene: TRBJ1-2

CDR3aa: CAISPIDEDYGYTF
CDR3nt: TGTGCCATCAGTCCCATTGACGAGGACTATGGCTACACCTTC
abundance: .
d_gene: .
v_gene: TRBV10-3
j_gene: TRBJ1-2

CDR3aa: CASSWGGAHEQFF
CDR3nt: TGTGCCAGCAGTTGGGGGGGGGCGCATGAGCAGTTCTTC
abundance: .
d_gene: .
v_gene: TRBV12-3/TRBV12-4
j_gene: TRBJ2-1

CDR3aa: CASKGRESSGANVLTF
CDR3nt: TGTGCCAGCAAGGGACGCGAGTCCTCTGGGGCCAACGTCCTGACTTTC
abundance: .
d_gene: .
v_gene: TRBV7-8
j_gene: TRBJ2-6

CDR3aa: CASSLRFQGRGKNTEAFF
CDR3nt: TGTGCCAGCAGTTTAAGGTTTCAGGGTAGGGGGAAGAACACTGAAGCTTTCTTT
abundance: many
d_gene: .
v_gene: TRBV28
j_gene: TRBJ1-1

CDR3aa: CASSLVRTNEQYF
CDR3nt: TGTGCCAGCAGCTTAGTCCGGACAAACGAGCAGTACTTC
abundance: .
d_gene: .
v_gene: TRBV7-2
j_gene: TRBJ2-7

CDR3aa: CASSLSGAPSSYNEQFF
CDR3nt: TGTGCCAGCAGCTTATCCGGAGCGCCAAGCTCCTACAATGAGCAGTTCTTC
abundance: .
d_gene: .
v_gene: TRBV11-1
j_gene: TRBJ2-1

CDR3aa: CSVGFGTLNEQFF
CDR3nt: TGCAGCGTTGGTTTCGGGACACTTAATGAGCAGTTCTTC
abundance: .
d_gene: .
v_gene: TRBV29-1
j_gene: TRBJ2-1

CDR3aa: CASSVGHYGYTF
CDR3nt: TGTGCCAGCAGCGTCGGACACTATGGCTACACCTTC
abundance: .
d_gene: .
v_gene: TRBV25-1
j_gene: TRBJ1-2

CDR3aa: CASSLRGAETQYF
CDR3nt: TGTGCCAGCAGCTTAAGGGGAGCGGAGACCCAGTACTTC
abundance: .
d_gene: .
v_gene: TRBV2
j_gene: TRBJ2-5

CDR3aa: CATTNGQRAEQYF
CDR3nt: TGTGCCACTACGAATGGACAGAGAGCCGAGCAGTACTTC
abundance: .
d_gene: .
v_gene: TRBV2
j_gene: TRBJ2-7

CDR3aa: CASGGGSGGTDTQYF
CDR3nt: TGTGCCAGTGGGGGAGGTAGCGGGGGCACAGATACGCAGTATTTT
abundance: .
d_gene: TRBD2
v_gene: TRBV2
j_gene: TRBJ2-3

CDR3aa: CSVRGPSGANVLTF
CDR3nt: TGCAGCGTTCGGGGACCCTCTGGGGCCAACGTCCTGACTTTC
abundance: once
d_gene: .
v_gene: TRBV29-1
j_gene: TRBJ2-6

CDR3aa: CASSIGYEQYF
CDR3nt: TGTGCCAGTAGTATCGGATACGAGCAGTACTTC
abundance: few
d_gene: .
v_gene: TRBV19
j_gene: TRBJ2-7